The clone carrying this TCR beta chain was observed many times. During its preparation, the TCRbeta library received unique molecular identifiers. A single record per CDR3 protein comes from TCRdb applying MiXCR to the PCR reads. The sample holds hundreds of thousands of distinct CDR3 sequences, around 16% seen once. This entry is derived from a study of T-cell reconstitution after alpha-beta-depleted transplantation in children. Trimming stripped 0 bases from V and 2 bases from J, with 12 bases between. The CDR3 covers 15 residues. The germline CDR1 and CDR2 sequences are SGHRS and YFSETQ. The V call is TRBV5-1, the J call TRBJ2-7; a weak D match, TRBD1 (6 bases). Sequenced material: PBMCs from the stem cell graft donor, taken from the stem cell graft. The clonotype originates from a human donor who donated a stem cell graft to a child with acute myeloid leukemia. CDR3: CASSLGQGFPYEQYF. The CDR3 DNA follows: TGCGCCAGCAGCTTGGGCCAGGGGTTCCCCTACGAGCAGTACTTC.